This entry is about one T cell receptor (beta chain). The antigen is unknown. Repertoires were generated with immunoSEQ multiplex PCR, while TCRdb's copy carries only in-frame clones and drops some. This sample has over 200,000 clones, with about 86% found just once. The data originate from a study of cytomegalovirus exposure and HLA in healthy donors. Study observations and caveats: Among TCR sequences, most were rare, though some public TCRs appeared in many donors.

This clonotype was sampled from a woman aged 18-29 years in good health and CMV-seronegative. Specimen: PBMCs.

The CDR3 bases are TGCGCCAGCAGCCAAGGGCTAGAGAGGGATGAGCAGTTCTTC. This encodes CASSQGLERDEQFF. The chain employs TRBV4-3 and TRBJ2-1, with a tentative D call TRBD2 (5 bases). Trimming left V 1 base short and J 8 bases short, with 12 bases between. The CDR3 is made up of 14 amino acids. Germline CDR1 and CDR2: LGHNA and YSLEER.